This is a list of T cell receptor beta chains from one sample in a study of blood T cell repertoires in COVID-19. TCRdb's table, derived via immunoSEQ multiplex PCR, lists solely in-frame clones and lacks some. The data show about 66,000 clones, roughly nine tenths seen once. Sequenced input: peripheral blood. The receptors derive from a human donor in a cohort sampled during active COVID-19. Each CDR3 is given with its conserved first and last residue. The D gene is left open where the match is weak. Part of the rows lack a size; the others show once, few, many or a class for expanded clones.

.,TRBV27,13,TRBJ2-3,.,TGTGCCAGCAGTTTGGAGGGGACAGATACGCAGTATTTT,CASSLEGTDTQYF
.,TRBV30,15,TRBJ2-5,.,TGTGCCTGGAACCATCCCGCTAGCGTGCAGGAGACCCAGTACTTC,CAWNHPASVQETQYF
few,TRBV5-1,12,TRBJ1-4,.,TGCGCCAGCAGGGACTTGAATGAAAAACTGTTTTTT,CASRDLNEKLFF
.,TRBV7-9,18,TRBJ2-1,TRBD2,TGTGCCAGCAGCTCCGGGACTAGCGGTCTATCCTCCTACAATGAGCAGTTCTTC,CASSSGTSGLSSYNEQFF
.,TRBV4-1,16,TRBJ2-1,.,TGCGCCAGCAGCCAAACCGGGACTGCGCCTGACAATGAGCAGTTCTTC,CASSQTGTAPDNEQFF
.,TRBV7-9,15,TRBJ2-2,TRBD2,TGTGCCAGCAGCCCCGTGGGAGGGACCACCGGGGAGCTGTTTTTT,CASSPVGGTTGELFF
.,TRBV5-5,16,TRBJ2-2,TRBD2,TGTGCCAGCAGCTTGGGGGCGGGGGGGCGTACCGGGGAGCTGTTTTTT,CASSLGAGGRTGELFF
.,TRBV19,17,TRBJ1-4,TRBD1,TGTGCCAGTACGGGGAGACGGACAGGCCAAACTAATGAAAAACTGTTTTTT,CASTGRRTGQTNEKLFF
.,TRBV3-1/TRBV3-2,13,TRBJ2-7,.,TGTGCCAGCAGCCCAGCAGGGCTAGCGCAGCAGTACTTC,CASSPAGLAQQYF
.,TRBV19,16,TRBJ1-4,TRBD1,TGTGCCACCCGGGACAGGGGGCGTGCAACTAATGAAAAACTGTTTTTT,CATRDRGRATNEKLFF
.,TRBV5-1,15,TRBJ1-1,TRBD1,TGCGCCAGCAGCTCACTACAGGGGGCCTACCCTGAAGCTTTCTTT,CASSSLQGAYPEAFF
.,TRBV5-8,16,TRBJ2-3,TRBD2,TGTGCCAGCAGCCCCGGGACTAGCGGGGAAACAGATACGCAGTATTTT,CASSPGTSGETDTQYF
.,TRBV5-1,14,TRBJ2-7,TRBD1,TGCGCCAGCAGCCCGGACAGGGGGTCCTACGAGCAGTACTTC,CASSPDRGSYEQYF
.,TRBV7-2,16,TRBJ1-6,TRBD1,TGTGCCAGCAGCCAAAGGACAGGGGGGTTTAATTCACCCCTCCACTTT,CASSQRTGGFNSPLHF
.,TRBV19,16,TRBJ2-7,TRBD1,TGTGCCAGTAGTGCTTTGACAGGGGACCACTCCTACGAGCAGTACTTC,CASSALTGDHSYEQYF
.,TRBV5-1,15,TRBJ2-5,TRBD2,TGCGCCAGCAGCTTGGGCCGGGGGGAACAAGAGACCCAGTACTTC,CASSLGRGEQETQYF
.,TRBV7-9,13,TRBJ2-7,.,TGTGCCAGCAGCTCAGGAGGCGCCTACGAGCAGTACTTC,CASSSGGAYEQYF
.,TRBV20-1,15,TRBJ1-2,.,TGCAGTGCTAGTAGGGAGCCGGCAGGGGCTATGGGCTACACCTTC,CSASREPAGAMGYTF
.,TRBV3-1/TRBV3-2,18,TRBJ1-2,.,TGTGCCAGCAGCCAAGTTGGGACACCAAGGGAGGGGTACTATGGCTACACCTTC,CASSQVGTPREGYYGYTF
.,TRBV5-1,13,TRBJ2-5,.,TGCGCCAGCAGTGGGGGGGGCCTTGAGACCCAGTACTTC,CASSGGGLETQYF
once,TRBV24-1,16,TRBJ2-2,.,TGTGCCACCAGTGATTCTAGCGCACAGAACACCGGGGAGCTGTTTTTT,CATSDSSAQNTGELFF
.,TRBV5-6,14,TRBJ2-5,TRBD2,TGTGCCAGCAGCAGAGCAGCGGGGGAGGAGACCCAGTACTTC,CASSRAAGEETQYF
.,TRBV15,18,TRBJ2-2,TRBD1,TGTGCCACCAGCAGAGGGCCCGGACAGGGGATTTACACCGGGGAGCTGTTTTTT,CATSRGPGQGIYTGELFF
.,TRBV10-1,14,TRBJ2-7,.,TGCGCCAGCAGTGAGTCGCAGGGGCCCTACGAGCAGTACTTC,CASSESQGPYEQYF
.,TRBV18,18,TRBJ2-3,TRBD2,TGTGCCAGCTCACCTCTTCCCTGGACTAGCGGGGTGTTAGATACGCAGTATTTT,CASSPLPWTSGVLDTQYF
.,TRBV2,16,TRBJ2-7,TRBD1,TGTGCCAGCAGTGAAGACCTGGACAGGGGAGCCTACGAGCAGTACTTC,CASSEDLDRGAYEQYF
.,TRBV19,15,TRBJ1-4,.,TGTGCCAGTAGTTTCGGAGGGAACGCGGGGGAAAAACTGTTTTTT,CASSFGGNAGEKLFF
.,TRBV6-6,16,TRBJ1-1,TRBD1,TGTGCCAGCAGGGAGACAGGGGAGGCCCCCAACACTGAAGCTTTCTTT,CASRETGEAPNTEAFF
.,TRBV28,15,TRBJ1-1,.,TGTGCCAGCAGTTTAAGGGGATATAAGGTTACTGAAGCTTTCTTT,CASSLRGYKVTEAFF
.,TRBV7-3,12,TRBJ2-1,.,TGTGCCAGCAGTCCACCAGGAAGGGAGCAGTTCTTC,CASSPPGREQFF
.,TRBV3-1/TRBV3-2,12,TRBJ2-3,.,TGTGCCAGCAGCCCCTACGCAGATACGCAGTATTTT,CASSPYADTQYF
once,TRBV18,14,TRBJ2-1,TRBD2,TGTGCCAGCTCACCGGCTAGCGGGAGCGATGAGCAGTTCTTC,CASSPASGSDEQFF
.,TRBV19,15,TRBJ2-2,TRBD1,TGTGCCAGTAGTACGGGGACAGGGCGCACCGGGGAGCTGTTTTTT,CASSTGTGRTGELFF
.,TRBV7-9,14,TRBJ1-6,.,TGTGCCAGCAGCTTCTACAGGGTTAATTCACCCCTCCACTTT,CASSFYRVNSPLHF
.,TRBV25-1,13,TRBJ2-2,TRBD1,TGTGCCAGTCTGGACAGGGCCACCGGGGAGCTGTTTTTT,CASLDRATGELFF
.,TRBV9,14,TRBJ2-3,.,TGTGCCAGCAGCGTTCGATCAGGGAAAGATACGCAGTATTTT,CASSVRSGKDTQYF
.,TRBV21-1,15,TRBJ2-7,.,TGTGCCAGCAGCAATCCTGAGGGCGGGACCTACGAGCAGTACTTC,CASSNPEGGTYEQYF
.,TRBV18,14,TRBJ1-1,.,TGTGCCAGCTCATCCGGGGGATTACATATTGAAGCTTTCTTT,CASSSGGLHIEAFF
.,TRBV6-5,14,TRBJ1-6,TRBD1,TGTGCCAGCAGATACACAGGGGGCCGTTCACCCCTCCACTTT,CASRYTGGRSPLHF
few,TRBV11-2,12,TRBJ2-7,.,TGTGCCAGCAGCTTAGCCAGCTACGAGCAGTACTTC,CASSLASYEQYF
.,TRBV20-1,13,TRBJ1-1,.,TGCAGTGCTAGTAGGGAGACAATAGTTGAAGCTTTCTTT,CSASRETIVEAFF
.,TRBV29-1,12,TRBJ1-1,.,TGCAGCGTTGGCACTAGAAACACTGAAGCTTTCTTT,CSVGTRNTEAFF